This T cell receptor (beta chain) was identified during a study of memory CD8 T cells in hepatitis C reinfection. The method was immunoSEQ multiplex PCR; TCRdb's version includes in-frame clones alone and lacks a portion of them. The table includes 45,000 to 55,000 clones, roughly 90% detected once. V lost 1 base to trimming and J lost 2 bases; unmatched junction nucleotides: 4. This CDR3 is 15 amino acids long. Germline CDR1 LNHDA, CDR2 SQIVND (reference sequence). Described time point: pre-reinfection, 55 to 20 weeks before reinfection detection. TCR sequencing was done directly ex vivo on sorted cells, without expansion in vitro. People who inject drugs from Montreal's HEPCO study were the donors.

This clonotype was obtained from a man between 18 and 35 years old with hepatitis C virus infection. The gene calls are TRBV19 and TRBJ1-2, with TRBD1 matching 7 bases. The sequenced material came from naive CD8+ T cells sorted from blood. This CDR3 is CASSIGSRGNYGYTF. CDR3 coding DNA: TGTGCCAGTAGTATAGGATCCAGGGGGAACTATGGCTACACCTTC.